This passage covers 26 T cell receptor beta chains from one sample sequenced in a study of T cell responses to AZD1222 COVID-19 vaccine. Sequencing was performed with immunoSEQ multiplex PCR; in TCRdb, only in-frame clones are kept and a portion is missing. Of 130,000 to 150,000 clones in the sample, 93% were seen once. The input for sequencing was peripheral blood, taken on day 0 of AZD1222 vaccination. The source of these receptors is an adult in good health.

The chain couples TRBV10-3 to TRBJ2-2; D may correspond to TRBD1 or TRBD2 (5 bases each). Germline CDR1 ENHRY, CDR2 SYGVKD. Trimming left V 7 bases short and J 6 bases short, with 9 bases between. The CDR3 runs to 12 residues. DNA of the CDR3: TGTGCCATCAATCGGGGCGCCGGGGAGCTGTTTTTT. It yields the protein CAINRGAGELFF.

The chain couples TRBV5-1 to TRBJ2-1; D may correspond to TRBD1 or TRBD2 (5 bases each). Deletions cut 7 bases from V and 2 bases from J, with 10 bases between. The germline V gene encodes CDR1 SGHRS and CDR2 YFSETQ. The CDR3 totals 13 residues. This chain's CDR3 is CASAEGPYNEQFF. CDR3 coding DNA: TGCGCCAGCGCCGAGGGGCCCTACAATGAGCAGTTCTTC. The full variable domain, its missing parts supplied by reference TRBV5-1 and TRBJ2-1, is KAGVTQTPRYLIKTRGQQVTLSCSPISGHRSVSWYQQTPGQGLQFLFEYFSETQRNKGNFPGRFSGRQFSNSRSEMNVSTLELGDSALYLCASAEGPYNEQFFGPGTRLTVL.

The chain joins TRBV12-5 to TRBJ1-3; D might be TRBD1 (6 bases). This CDR3 spans 14 amino acids. Trimming removed 6 bases at V and 0 bases at J, with 9 bases between. Germline CDR1 and CDR2: LGHNT and FRNRAP. The CDR3 spells CASGQGHSGNTIYF. In nucleotides, the CDR3 is TGTGCTAGTGGCCAGGGACACTCTGGAAACACCATATATTTT.

CDR3 protein: CASSSQGGNSPLHF. The CDR3 DNA reads as TGTGCCAGCAGTTCACAGGGCGGGAATTCACCCCTCCACTTT. The chain links TRBV7-9 to TRBJ1-6, with D possibly TRBD1 on 6 matching bases. Trimming took off 6 bases at V and 7 bases at J, with 13 bases between the two ends. Germline V gives CDR1 SEHNR, CDR2 FQNEAQ (reference sequence). The CDR3 is 14 residues long.

J is TRBJ1-1 and V is TRBV19; perhaps TRBD1 as D (6 bases). This CDR3 has 16 amino acids. The V and J ends lost 5 bases and 2 bases respectively, with 18 bases between them. Germline V gene data show CDR1 as LNHDA and CDR2 as SQIVND (reference sequence). The CDR3 coding sequence is TGTGCCAGTAGTCGTCAGGACAGACAAGTCAACACTGAAGCTTTCTTT. Translated: CASSRQDRQVNTEAFF.

This chain connects TRBV7-8 to TRBJ2-7, with D possibly TRBD2 on 5 matching bases. The V gene lost 2 bases and the J gene lost 2 bases, with 7 bases spanning the gap. CDR1 is SGHVS and CDR2 is FQNEAQ in the germline V gene. This CDR3 region has 13 residues. Here the CDR3 DNA reads TGTGCCAGCAGCTTAACCGGGACCTACGAGCAGTACTTC. It encodes CASSLTGTYEQYF.

V usage is TRBV9 and J usage is TRBJ1-3; no reliable D call. V lost 0 bases, J lost 4 bases, and 14 bases lay in between. CDR1 SGDLS and CDR2 YYNGEE come from the germline V gene. This CDR3 spans 16 amino acids. CDR3 region: CASSVEVGGLGNTIYF. CDR3 nucleotide sequence: TGTGCCAGCAGCGTAGAGGTAGGCGGCCTCGGAAACACCATATATTTT.

This CDR3 reads CATSRGLGDKNIQYF. CDR3 nucleotide sequence: TGTGCCACCAGCAGAGGCCTGGGGGACAAAAACATTCAGTACTTC. V gene TRBV15 combines with J gene TRBJ2-4, with D possibly being TRBD1 or TRBD2 (5 bases each). Trimming took off 1 base at V and 3 bases at J, with 10 bases between the two ends. This CDR3 has 15 amino acids. CDR1 and CDR2 from the germline V gene are LNHNV and YYDKDF (reference sequence).

DNA of the CDR3: TGTGCCAGCAGTTTAAAAGGGGATCATCACGAGCAGTACTTC. This encodes CASSLKGDHHEQYF. The chain recombines TRBV27 with TRBJ2-7, with TRBD1 as a possible D gene (5 bases). V lost 2 bases, J lost 5 bases, and 13 bases lay in between. Germline V gene sequence: CDR1 MNHEY, CDR2 SMNVEV (reference sequence). CDR3 length: 14 amino acids.

This clone has a single count. The rearrangement uses TRBV11-3 and TRBJ1-2; tentative D call: TRBD1 (5 bases). The germline CDR1 and CDR2 sequences are SGHNT and YENEEA. Trimming removed 7 bases from V and 6 bases from J, with 18 bases in between. CDR3 length: 14 amino acids. CDR3 in amino acids: CASTSARTSNGYTF. The CDR3 nucleotides read TGTGCCAGCACCTCCGCCCGGACATCGAATGGCTACACCTTC.

The V call is TRBV29-1, the J call TRBJ2-3; 7 bases fit TRBD2. Germline CDR1 is SQVTM and CDR2 is ANQGSEA. The CDR3 is 12 amino acids. J gave up 2 bases and V 8 bases, and 4 bases lay outside the gene matches. The CDR3 nucleotides read TGCAGCCACGGGACTACCACAGATACGCAGTATTTT. As protein: CSHGTTTDTQYF.

The chain links TRBV7-2 to TRBJ2-5, with TRBD2 matching 8 bases. Trimming removed 1 base from V and 0 bases from J; junction bases left unmatched: 4. This CDR3 comprises 16 residues. Germline V gives CDR1 SGHTA, CDR2 FQGNSA. The CDR3, as DNA: TGTGCCAGCAGCTTAGACGCTAGCGGGTACCAAGAGACCCAGTACTTC. It codes for CASSLDASGYQETQYF.

The genes are TRBV18 and TRBJ2-2; tentatively, D is TRBD1 (6 bases). The CDR3 loop spans 15 amino acids. V gave up 2 bases and J gave up 8 bases, with 15 bases separating them. CDR1 and CDR2 (germline): KGHSH, LQKENI. CDR3 sequence (DNA): TGTGCCAGCTCACCATTAAGGGACAAGTCGGGGGAGCTGTTTTTT. It encodes CASSPLRDKSGELFF.

This chain uses TRBV29-1 with TRBJ2-7; TRBD1 is a possible D gene (6 bases). The CDR3 has 13 residues. V lost 7 bases to trimming and J lost 3 bases, with 16 bases between them. Looked up from germline, CDR1 is SQVTM and CDR2 is ANQGSEA. CDR3 amino acids: CSGAGGSDYEQYF. The CDR3 region has the DNA TGCAGCGGTGCTGGGGGCTCAGACTACGAGCAGTACTTC.

The chain employs TRBV10-3 and TRBJ1-1; D remains unclear. The CDR3 extends over 13 amino acids. The V gene lost 2 bases and the J gene lost 7 bases, with 11 bases spanning the gap. CDR1 is ENHRY and CDR2 is SYGVKD in the germline V gene. Here the CDR3 reads CAISEIMKDEAFF. The CDR3 DNA follows: TGTGCCATCAGTGAGATAATGAAGGATGAAGCTTTCTTT.

The gene calls are TRBV27 and TRBJ1-5; 8 bases fit TRBD1. The CDR3 has 15 amino acids. V lost 8 bases and J lost 4; bases outside the gene matches: 10. Per germline, CDR1 MNHEY and CDR2 SMNVEV (reference sequence). The CDR3 region is CASQLGQGRNQPQHF. DNA for the CDR3: TGTGCCAGCCAGCTAGGACAGGGCCGTAATCAGCCCCAGCATTTT.

V gene TRBV25-1 combines with J gene TRBJ2-3; 10 nucleotides agree with TRBD1. The CDR3 runs to 16 residues. Looked up from germline, CDR1 is MGHDK and CDR2 is SYGVNS. J was trimmed by 1 base and V by 2 bases; bases with no gene match: 3. CDR3 amino acids: CASSEMTGGGTDTQYF. In nucleotides, the CDR3 is TGTGCCAGCAGTGAAATGACAGGGGGCGGCACAGATACGCAGTATTTT. The full variable domain, rest sourced from reference TRBV25-1 and TRBJ2-3, is EADIYQTPRYLVIGTGKKITLECSQTMGHDKMYWYQQDPGMELHLIHYSYGVNSTEKGDLSSESTVSRIRTEHFPLTLESARPSHTSQYLCASSEMTGGGTDTQYFGPGTRLTVL.

The chain has TRBV4-2 and TRBJ1-5, with D possibly matching TRBD1 (6 bases). V was cut by 0 bases and J by 4 bases, with 13 bases left in between. CDR1 LGHNA and CDR2 YNFKEQ come from the germline V gene. The CDR3 contains 16 residues. CDR3: CASSQDSGARNQPQHF. CDR3 nucleotide sequence: TGTGCCAGCAGCCAAGATTCAGGGGCGAGAAATCAGCCCCAGCATTTT.

This clone was seen once. The CDR3 DNA reads as TGTGCCAGCAGTTTTGCGTATTCACCCCTCCACTTT. Residues: CASSFAYSPLHF. This chain connects TRBV12-3 or TRBV12-4 to TRBJ1-6; D remains unclear. This CDR3 has 12 residues. Deletions cut 3 bases from V and 8 bases from J, with 5 bases between.

V and J are TRBV7-6 and TRBJ2-1; 9 positions agree with TRBD2. CDR3 length: 15 amino acids. Per germline, CDR1 SGHVS and CDR2 FNYEAQ. Losses at the gene ends were 4 bases for V and 8 bases for J; bases not matched to a gene: 9. The CDR3 DNA reads TGTGCCAGCAGCTCGAGGGCGGGGGGGCTTTATGAGCAGTTCTTC. Its translation is CASSSRAGGLYEQFF.

The chain employs TRBV7-9 and TRBJ1-2; a weak D match, TRBD1 (5 bases). V dropped 0 bases and J dropped 8 bases, with 10 bases sitting between them. There are 13 residues in the CDR3. Per the germline V gene, CDR1 is SEHNR and CDR2 is FQNEAQ (reference sequence). The CDR3 DNA sequence: TGTGCCAGCAGCTTAGCCCTCGGACACGGCTACACCTTC. This translates into CASSLALGHGYTF.

The rearrangement uses TRBV7-2 and TRBJ2-3; tentatively, D is TRBD1 (6 bases). The CDR3 loop spans 18 amino acids. Trimming took off 0 bases at V and 0 bases at J, with 16 bases between the two ends. CDR1 is SGHTA, CDR2 FQGNSA, per germline. CDR3 sequence: CASSLAVAPGTSTDTQYF. The DNA for the CDR3 is TGTGCCAGCAGCTTAGCGGTCGCCCCCGGGACAAGCACAGATACGCAGTATTTT.

The V call is TRBV3-1 (or the pseudogene TRBV3-2), the J call TRBJ2-7; D uncertain. Trimming took 1 base from V and 7 from J, leaving 11 bases between them. Per germline, CDR1 LGHDT and CDR2 YNNKEL (reference sequence). CDR3 size: 13 residues. Written as DNA, the CDR3 is TGTGCCAGCAGCCAAGCCCATTTTGCGGAGCAGTACTTC. Translated, it gives CASSQAHFAEQYF.

The chain employs TRBV12-3 or TRBV12-4 and TRBJ1-4, with a tentative D call TRBD1 (5 bases). The CDR3 length is 13 residues. The ends were cut back, 3 bases at V and 8 bases at J, with 10 bases in the middle. The CDR3 loop reads CASSLGGVEKLFF. Here the CDR3 DNA reads TGTGCCAGCAGTTTGGGAGGGGTGGAAAAACTGTTTTTT.

The chain carries TRBV19 and TRBJ1-1; the D is unclear. Trimming took off 6 bases at V and 1 base at J, with 15 bases between the two ends. CDR1 is LNHDA and CDR2 is SQIVND in the germline V gene (reference sequence). The CDR3 loop spans 15 amino acids. CDR3 sequence (DNA): TGTGCCAGTAGAATTACGGGCTTCGCGAACACTGAAGCTTTCTTT. Amino acid sequence: CASRITGFANTEAFF.

The V gene is TRBV5-4, the J gene TRBJ2-5; 12 bases match TRBD2. With V trimmed by 3 bases and J by 6 bases, 6 bases remained unmatched. Germline values: CDR1 SGHNT, CDR2 YYREEE (reference sequence). The CDR3 consists of 15 residues. The CDR3 is CASSSWTSGEQTQYF. The CDR3, as DNA: TGTGCCAGCAGCTCCTGGACTAGCGGGGAGCAGACCCAGTACTTC.